This TCR beta chain was documented in a study of T cells in Graves' hyperthyroidism and ophthalmopathy. What was amplified from RNA transcripts were TCR beta CDR3 regions. Using the HTBI primer set, a first-round RT-PCR was run on the TCR CDR3. TCRdb fed the multiplex PCR reads into MiXCR, producing one record per CDR3 protein. Among under 500,000 distinct CDR3 sequences listed, roughly an eighth were seen once. This clonotype was seen only once. V gave up 1 base and J gave up 2 bases, with 13 bases separating them. Germline CDR1 is SGHTS and CDR2 is YDEGEE. The CDR3 covers 15 residues. This TCR was sampled from a man in his forties or fifties with Graves' ophthalmopathy. Input material: blood. The rearrangement links TRBV5-8 to TRBJ2-7, with D unclear. CDR3 DNA: TGTGCCAGCAGCTTGATTGTTTCGGGTACCTACGAGCAGTACTTC. The encoded protein is CASSLIVSGTYEQYF.